The entry below describes one TCR beta chain. It lacks a known antigen. It has no much larger one-base neighbor in the sample; base qualities were not kept. The sample originates from a study of blood T cells in healthy people across ages (dated by TCRdb to the mid-2010s). Background for the entire study: In model experiments, template switching captured roughly one uniquely barcoded TCR beta cDNA molecule for every two T cells. Age-related changes in TCR beta repertoire diversity were measured in the study by deep sequencing normalized with unique cDNA molecular identifiers. The donors were divided into four age groups: young (average around 15 years), middle-aged (about 40), aged (roughly 60) and long-lived (about 79). To avoid experimental bias, donors of different ages were randomly spread across the sequencing lanes. For two donors (one aged 18 to 29 and one aged 80 or older), the study analyzed two additional independent replicas of 1 million unique cDNA reads from the same blood draw.

The library came from 5' RACE. The reads were generated on an Illumina HiSeq 2500. A second about 7 to 12 cycle PCR used a sample-barcoded 5' primer and a J-beta primer mix. A template-switch 5' adaptor carrying 12 random nucleotides introduced a unique molecular identifier onto each TCR beta cDNA molecule. Each sample yielded at least 2.5 million CDR3-containing paired-end reads. First-strand cDNA was synthesized from all RNA with the Mint cDNA synthesis kit, primed by a TRBC-specific oligonucleotide. After uracil-DNA glycosylase treatment, a first 18-cycle PCR used universal primers M1SS and BC2_uni_R on all cDNA. Turning to the authors' computational methods: Normalization of each sample was performed by random selection of 1 million high-quality reads, each carrying a distinct molecular identifier. Reads with shared molecular identifiers were discarded instead of being binned into consensus sequences. CDR3 identification, clonotype clustering and error correction used MiTCR with a Q25 quality threshold and the strictest error-elimination algorithm. A nonparametric unseen species model with Euler transformation was used to estimate lower-bound total TCR beta diversity. TCRdb passed the public sequencing reads through fastp at Q25 and MiXCR, retaining productive beta sequences. Duplicate CDR3 protein sequences are folded into a single record with the most common DNA and genes. TCRdb assigned the V and J calls; the authors' analysis was not used. The sample table contains more than 650,000 distinct CDR3 sequences; only one count was recorded for roughly 20% of them. The leading ten clones occupy about 20% of the sample.

The approximately 39 donors, aged about 6 to 95 years, were systemically healthy Caucasian individuals from Russia. About 10 milliliters of peripheral blood were collected from each donor into EDTA-treated Vacutainer tubes. PBMCs were isolated by Ficoll-Paque density-gradient centrifugation, with at least 7 million obtained per sample. Trizol reagent was used to extract total RNA from the PBMCs, yielding at least 5.5 micrograms per sample. Naive CD45RAhigh/CD27high T cell percentages were measured by flow cytometry on a PBMC aliquot from every donor. What the research found in general, with its limitations: Conclusive comparison of naive and antigen-experienced compartments was prevented by the profiling of bulk unsorted PBMCs. Because the CMV infection status of the donors was unknown, age-related changes in expanded clonotypes may potentially have been confounded. Total diversity estimates from one million sequenced T cells were considered lower bounds and underestimates. The percentage of naive T cells measured by flow cytometry correlated strongly with observed TCR beta diversity. Compared with the aged group, the long-lived group had more naive CD4+ T cells, fewer expanded clones and increased TCR diversity, a pattern suggesting age selection. Observed TCR beta diversity per million T cells fell roughly linearly with age, and a significant reduction was already apparent by age approximately 40.

The sample consisted of blood. The TCR comes from a man aged 70 or older in good health.

This receptor carries the CDR3 CSADNSGTPSSYEQYF. The sequenced DNA: TGCAGTGCTGATAACAGCGGGACCCCCTCTTCCTACGAGCAGTACTTC. The chain is assembled from TRBV20-1 and TRBJ2-7; 7 bases in the middle match TRBD2. The germline V and J ends show losses of 5 bases and 1 base respectively, and no gene match explains 14 bases of the junction. The CDR1 and CDR2 encoded by the germline V gene (reference sequence) are DFQATT and SNEGSKA. From the cysteine up to the phenylalanine, the CDR3 has a length of 16 residues. The DNA shown is the 48-base CDR3, in frame from base 1.